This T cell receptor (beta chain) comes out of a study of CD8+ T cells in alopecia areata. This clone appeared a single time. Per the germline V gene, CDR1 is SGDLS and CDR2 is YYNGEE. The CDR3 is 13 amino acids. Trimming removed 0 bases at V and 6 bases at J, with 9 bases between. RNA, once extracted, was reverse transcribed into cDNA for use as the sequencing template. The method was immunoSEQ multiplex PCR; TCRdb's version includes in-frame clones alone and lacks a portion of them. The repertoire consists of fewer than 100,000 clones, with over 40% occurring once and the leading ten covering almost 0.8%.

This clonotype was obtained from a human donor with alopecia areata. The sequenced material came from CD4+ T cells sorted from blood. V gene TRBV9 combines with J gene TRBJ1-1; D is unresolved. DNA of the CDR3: TGTGCCAGCAGCGTAGCTACGGGATCTGAAGCTTTCTTT. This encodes CASSVATGSEAFF.